Below are 16 T cell receptor beta chains sequenced from a single sample in a study of T cells after yellow fever vaccination. TCRdb independently ran MiXCR on the 5' RACE reads; one entry per CDR3 protein. The table has 90,000 to 150,000 distinct CDR3 sequences, 7.2% seen once. Sequences were derived from CD4+ T cells sorted from PBMCs, sampled 35 to 50 days after the first yellow fever vaccination. Every receptor here comes from a man between 18 and 29 years old who received the YFV17D yellow fever vaccine.

This clonotype was seen many times. The genes are TRBV20-1 and TRBJ2-5; TRBD2 matches at 10 bases. The CDR3 is made up of 12 amino acids. Germline assignment: CDR1 DFQATT and CDR2 SNEGSKA (reference sequence). Trimming at V came to 2 bases and at J to 13 bases, leaving 7 bases not matched to a gene. The CDR3 nucleotides are TGCAGTGCTAGATCAACTAGCGGGGAGAGGTACTTC. Its translation: CSARSTSGERYF.

This clonotype was seen more than once but under ten times. CDR3 coding DNA: TGTGCCAGCAGCTTAGATTGGGCCGGGGAGCTGTTTTTT. Residues: CASSLDWAGELFF. The chain has TRBV11-3 and TRBJ2-2; D is undetermined. V lost 0 bases and J 6 bases, leaving 5 bases between the germline ends. The CDR3 has 13 residues. The germline V gene has CDR1 SGHNT and CDR2 YENEEA.

CDR3 nucleotides: TGCGCCAGCAGCTCACAGGCGGTCTCCTATAATTCACCCCTCCACTTT. Protein product: CASSSQAVSYNSPLHF. The J gene is TRBJ1-6, the V gene TRBV5-1, with TRBD1 as a possible D gene (5 bases). The germline V gene encodes CDR1 SGHRS and CDR2 YFSETQ. The ends were cut back, 3 bases at V and 0 bases at J, with 10 bases in the middle. This CDR3 contains 16 residues.

A remark on this clonotype: This may be a read error, as it is one base from a much larger clone. The chain is built from TRBV6-1 and TRBJ2-7; the D call may be TRBD1 or TRBD2 (6 bases each). Germline loops: CDR1 MNHNS, CDR2 SASEGT. This CDR3 has 17 residues. V lost 5 bases and J lost 5, with 25 bases in between. CDR3 sequence reads: CASSTQTALDGGHEQYF. The CDR3 DNA reads TGTGCCAGCAGTACACAAACCGCATTGGACGGGGGCCACGAGCAGTACTTC.

CDR3 bases: TGTGCCAGCGGCGACAGGGGCTACACCGGGGAGCTGTTTTTT. This encodes CASGDRGYTGELFF. The rearrangement links TRBV6-5 to TRBJ2-2; 8 positions match TRBD1. V shed 8 bases, J shed 3 bases, and the junction held 5 bases outside the gene matches. Germline CDR1 is MNHEY and CDR2 is SVGAGI. The CDR3 has 14 amino acids.

At least ten counts were recorded for this clonotype. The genes are TRBV20-1 and TRBJ2-5, with D perhaps being TRBD1 or TRBD2 (5 bases each). The CDR3 consists of 13 residues. CDR1 and CDR2 (germline): DFQATT, SNEGSKA (reference sequence). The germline V and J ends were trimmed by 3 bases and 9 bases, with 17 bases remaining between them. In nucleotides, the CDR3 is TGCAGTGCTAGGAGCAGGGACCGCCGGGCCCAGTACTTC. It translates to CSARSRDRRAQYF.

This chain joins TRBV6-2 or TRBV6-3 and TRBJ2-1, with D possibly TRBD2 on 5 matching bases. The ends were cut back, 1 base at V and 3 bases at J, with 19 bases in the middle. CDR1 and CDR2 from the germline V gene are MNHEY and SVGEGT. The CDR3 loop spans 18 amino acids. The CDR3 DNA follows: TGTGCCAGCAGTTACTTTCATGCGGGTATTCCCCTCTACAATGAGCAGTTCTTC. It codes for CASSYFHAGIPLYNEQFF.

Many counts were recorded for this clonotype. This sequence joins TRBV4-3 and TRBJ1-5; D unresolved. V lost 0 bases, J lost 4 bases, and 4 bases lay in between. There are 13 residues in the CDR3. Germline lookup yields CDR1 LGHNA and CDR2 YSLEER. The CDR3 loop is CASSQDLNQPQHF. As DNA, the CDR3 is TGCGCCAGCAGCCAAGATTTAAATCAGCCCCAGCATTTT.

This clonotype was counted between two and nine times. V and J are TRBV30 and TRBJ2-7, with a possible D match to TRBD2 (5 bases). Trimming took 0 bases from V and 0 from J, leaving 9 bases between them. The CDR3 loop spans 14 amino acids. Germline V CDR1 and CDR2: GTSNPN, SVGIG (reference sequence). The DNA for the CDR3 is TGTGCCTGGAGTGTTGGTGGGAGCTCCTACGAGCAGTACTTC. This codes for CAWSVGGSSYEQYF. The complete variable domain, with remaining parts taken from reference TRBV30 and TRBJ2-7, reads SQTIHQWPATLVQPVGSPLSLECTVEGTSNPNLYWYRQAAGRGLQLLFYSVGIGQISSEVPQNLSASRPQDRQFILSSKKLLLSDSGFYLCAWSVGGSSYEQYFGPGTRLTVT.

In this sample, this clonotype turned up many times. This chain uses TRBV5-1 with TRBJ1-6; the D is unclear. The CDR3 runs to 15 residues. The V gene lost 1 base and the J gene lost 8 bases, with 13 bases spanning the gap. Germline CDR1 is SGHRS and CDR2 is YFSETQ. The DNA for the CDR3 is TGCGCCAGCAGCTTGTCCATGCAGAGATATTCACCCCTCCACTTT. It translates to CASSLSMQRYSPLHF.

This clonotype was counted at least ten times. The chain carries TRBV7-2 and TRBJ2-2; unclear D gene. V shed 1 base and J shed 5 bases, with 8 bases lying between them. This CDR3 contains 14 residues. Looked up from germline, CDR1 is SGHTA and CDR2 is FQGNSA. The CDR3 DNA reads as TGTGCCAGCAGCTTAGGCCCCCAAACCGGGGAGCTGTTTTTT. Translating it yields CASSLGPQTGELFF.

This clonotype was detected many times. The chain couples TRBV7-9 to TRBJ1-1; D is possibly TRBD1 (5 bases). The V gene's germline CDR1 is SEHNR and CDR2 FQNEAQ (reference sequence). The CDR3 has 14 amino acids. V lost 1 base, J lost 2 bases, and 8 bases lay in between. This chain's CDR3 is CASSLGTPNTEAFF. DNA of the CDR3: TGTGCCAGCAGCTTAGGGACACCAAACACTGAAGCTTTCTTT.

This clonotype was observed many times. The V call is TRBV10-3, the J call TRBJ2-2; 7 nucleotides line up with TRBD1. CDR3 length: 15 residues. The V segment lost 7 bases and the J segment 1 base; nucleotides outside the gene matches: 6. Germline CDR1 is ENHRY and CDR2 is SYGVKD. The CDR3 here is CAITRAGGNTGELFF. The CDR3, as DNA: TGTGCCATCACCAGGGCAGGGGGGAACACCGGGGAGCTGTTTTTT.

The table lists this clonotype with a few counts. The chain joins TRBV7-3 to TRBJ2-3; D call uncertain. Looked up from germline, CDR1 is SGHTA and CDR2 is FQGTGA. This CDR3 spans 14 amino acids. V was cut by 5 bases and J by 0 bases, with 9 bases left in between. CDR3 protein: CASSPQSSTDTQYF. In nucleotides, the CDR3 is TGTGCCAGCAGCCCGCAGTCTAGCACAGATACGCAGTATTTT.

The chain employs TRBV29-1 and TRBJ1-1; D not resolved. The CDR3 totals 14 residues. CDR1 is SQVTM, CDR2 ANQGSEA, per germline. Between the trimmed V and J ends, which lost 3 bases and 3 bases, there was a span of 14 bases. The CDR3: CSVEKVGFDTEAFF. In nucleotides, the CDR3 is TGCAGCGTTGAGAAGGTAGGGTTTGACACTGAAGCTTTCTTT.

J is TRBJ1-6 and V is TRBV23-1; maybe TRBD1 (6 bases). TRBV23-1 is assigned to the ORF class and has an uncertain function. The V gene lost 2 bases and the J gene lost 3 bases, with 11 bases spanning the gap. The CDR3 loop spans 16 amino acids. CDR3 protein: CASSQADRRYNSPLHF. The CDR3 DNA reads TGCGCCAGCAGTCAAGCTGACAGGCGCTATAATTCACCCCTCCACTTT.